Each of the 30 T cell receptor beta chains below was sequenced from the same sample in a study of T cell changes during pregnancy in multiple sclerosis. Assay used: immunoSEQ multiplex PCR; TCRdb lists only in-frame clones, some missing. The table shows some 10,000 clones, with 75% to 90% occurring only once. The specimen comprised CD8+ T cells from peripheral blood mononuclear cells, sampled in the first trimester of pregnancy. The source is a female donor in good health, enrolled as a control in a pregnancy study.

The rearrangement uses TRBV5-1 and TRBJ2-2, with 7 nucleotides matching TRBD1. With 4 bases clipped from V and 6 bases from J, the junction kept 6 bases outside the gene matches. Germline CDR1 SGHRS, CDR2 YFSETQ. The length of the CDR3 is 14 residues. CDR3 nucleotide sequence: TGCGCCAGCAGCCATAATACAGGGGCCGGGGAGCTGTTTTTT. Translated, it gives CASSHNTGAGELFF.

Only a few counts were recorded for this clone. The V gene is TRBV6-4, the J gene TRBJ2-1; the D gene is possibly TRBD2 (6 bases). The CDR3 length is 14 residues. V was cut by 3 bases and J by 0 bases, with 6 bases left in between. Looked up from germline, CDR1 is MRHNA and CDR2 is SNTAGT. CDR3 coding DNA: TGTGCCAGCAGTGAGGAGGGCTCCTACAATGAGCAGTTCTTC. Translation gives CASSEEGSYNEQFF.

This chain joins TRBV13 and TRBJ1-1; D may be TRBD1 (5 bases). The germline V gene encodes CDR1 PRHDT and CDR2 FYEKMQ (reference sequence). This CDR3 has 16 amino acids. The ends were cut back, 0 bases at V and 0 bases at J, with 11 bases in the middle. The CDR3 coding sequence is TGTGCCAGCAGCTTAGGCTTGAAGGGGATGAACACTGAAGCTTTCTTT. This gives the protein CASSLGLKGMNTEAFF.

The chain uses TRBV7-9 and TRBJ2-1; D is perhaps TRBD2 (6 bases). Germline values: CDR1 SEHNR, CDR2 FQNEAQ (reference sequence). Trimming removed 3 bases at V and 6 bases at J, with 12 bases between. This CDR3 spans 14 amino acids. CDR3 nucleotides: TGTGCCAGCAGCTTGGGGGGAGCAGGCAATGAGCAGTTCTTC. Translation: CASSLGGAGNEQFF.

This chain uses TRBV5-4 with TRBJ1-2, with TRBD1 matching over 7 bases. The CDR3 extends over 14 amino acids. From germline, CDR1 is SGHNT and CDR2 YYREEE (reference sequence). V trimming: 4 bases; J trimming: 8 bases; junction bases outside the gene matches: 11. CDR3 residues: CASSRTGTEDGYTF. Here the CDR3 DNA reads TGTGCCAGCAGCCGTACCGGGACAGAGGACGGCTACACCTTC.

The rearrangement uses TRBV30 and TRBJ1-4; possible D gene TRBD1, 6 bases. The ends were cut back, 7 bases at V and 5 bases at J, with 8 bases in the middle. The CDR3 runs 11 residues. Germline V gene sequence: CDR1 GTSNPN, CDR2 SVGIG (reference sequence). The CDR3 nucleotides read TGTGCCTACGACAGGAATGAAAAACTGTTTTTT. Translating it yields CAYDRNEKLFF.

V is TRBV9 and J is TRBJ2-7; TRBD1 is a possible D gene (6 bases). Trimming took 5 bases from V and 0 from J, leaving 9 bases between them. Looked up from germline, CDR1 is SGDLS and CDR2 is YYNGEE. The CDR3 totals 13 residues. The CDR3, as DNA: TGTGCCAGCAGTACAGGGAGCTCCTACGAGCAGTACTTC. Its translation: CASSTGSSYEQYF.

The chain recombines TRBV19 with TRBJ1-2; D ambiguous. V was trimmed by 2 bases and J by 7 bases, leaving 14 bases between them. CDR1 is LNHDA and CDR2 is SQIVND in the germline V gene (reference sequence). The CDR3 runs 14 residues. CDR3 in DNA: TGTGCCAGTAGTATATGGCCCGGGTTCCGTGGCTACACCTTC. Residues: CASSIWPGFRGYTF.

The genes are TRBV5-4 and TRBJ2-3; 8 bases match TRBD2. The CDR3 spans 14 residues. Germline CDR1 reads SGHNT; CDR2 reads YYREEE (reference sequence). The trim removed 3 bases at V and 6 bases at J, leaving 6 bases unmatched. CDR3: CASSSGLAGDTQYF. DNA for the CDR3: TGTGCCAGCAGCTCCGGACTAGCAGGCGATACGCAGTATTTT.

The V gene is TRBV18, the J gene TRBJ2-5; 8 bases are a match to TRBD2. This CDR3 region has 15 residues. Germline V gives CDR1 KGHSH, CDR2 LQKENI. The J segment lost 5 bases and the V segment lost 4 bases, leaving 9 bases of the junction unmatched. This CDR3 is CASSRGGPGGETQYF. The CDR3 coding sequence is TGTGCCAGCTCACGCGGGGGGCCCGGTGGGGAGACCCAGTACTTC.

CDR3 amino acids: CASSGTGAPYEQYF. The CDR3 nucleotides read TGTGCCAGCAGCGGAACAGGGGCCCCCTACGAGCAGTACTTC. This chain connects TRBV5-5 to TRBJ2-7; 7 bases line up with TRBD1. The CDR3 runs 14 residues. After removal of 4 bases from V and 2 bases from J, the junction contained 6 bases not matched to a gene. Germline values: CDR1 SGHKS, CDR2 YYEKEE (reference sequence). Full variable domain (rest looked up from reference TRBV5-5 and TRBJ2-7): DAGVTQSPTHLIKTRGQQVTLRCSPISGHKSVSWYQQVLGQGPQFIFQYYEKEERGRGNFPDRFSARQFPNYSSELNVNALLLGDSALYLCASSGTGAPYEQYFGPGTRLTVT.

The chain carries TRBV6-1 and TRBJ2-2; D is undetermined. Trimming pared 5 bases from V and 5 bases from J, leaving 3 bases between. CDR1 and CDR2 from the germline V gene are MNHNS and SASEGT. This CDR3 comprises 11 residues. The CDR3 spells CASSLTGELFF. In DNA, the CDR3 is TGTGCCAGCAGTCTAACCGGGGAGCTGTTTTTT.

This rearrangement joins TRBV27 to TRBJ1-2; 10 positions agree with TRBD1. Germline values: CDR1 MNHEY, CDR2 SMNVEV (reference sequence). The junction had 11 bases not matched to a gene; V was cut back by 5 bases and J by 8 bases. The CDR3 contains 15 residues. The CDR3 bases are TGTGCCAGCAGTCTCGGGGGGACAGGGGAGAGAGGCTACACCTTC. Residues: CASSLGGTGERGYTF.

CDR3 region: CASSGVYRGGDTEAFF. The CDR3 nucleotides read TGTGCCAGCAGTGGGGTCTACCGTGGGGGGGACACTGAAGCTTTCTTT. The chain links TRBV25-1 to TRBJ1-1, with TRBD1 as a possible D gene (5 bases). V was shortened by 4 bases and J by 3 bases, with 18 bases between the two germline ends. This CDR3 region has 16 residues. The germline gives CDR1 MGHDK, CDR2 SYGVNS.

The V call is TRBV2, the J call TRBJ2-1; 10 positions match TRBD2. The germline V gene encodes CDR1 SNHLY and CDR2 FYNNEI. The CDR3 is made up of 16 amino acids. V shed 7 bases, J shed 4 bases, and the junction held 10 bases outside the gene matches. The CDR3, as DNA: TGTGCCAGCATTAGCGGGGGGAGGGGGGATTACAATGAGCAGTTCTTC. Translated: CASISGGRGDYNEQFF.

The rearrangement links TRBV27 to TRBJ2-7; D ambiguous. Germline values: CDR1 MNHEY, CDR2 SMNVEV (reference sequence). The ends were cut back, 6 bases at V and 4 bases at J, with 13 bases in the middle. The CDR3 consists of 13 residues. This CDR3 reads CASSVKTEYEQYF. In DNA, the CDR3 is TGTGCCAGCAGCGTTAAGACGGAGTACGAGCAGTACTTC.

The rearrangement joins TRBV7-8 to TRBJ1-1, with 11 bases lining up with TRBD1. Unmatched junction bases numbered 8, after V lost 6 bases and J lost 8 bases. The CDR3 has 14 amino acids. In germline, CDR1 is SGHVS, CDR2 FQNEAQ. The DNA of the CDR3 is TGTGCCAGCAGGCCGGGGACAGGGGGGGAGGAAGCTTTCTTT. Translated: CASRPGTGGEEAFF.

The chain joins TRBV20-1 to TRBJ2-7; perhaps TRBD2 as D (6 bases). Trimming removed 6 bases at V and 6 bases at J, with 12 bases between. The germline gives CDR1 DFQATT, CDR2 SNEGSKA (reference sequence). The CDR3 loop spans 11 amino acids. CDR3 in amino acids: CSAPGVSEQYF. The CDR3, as DNA: TGCAGTGCCCCGGGGGTATCCGAGCAGTACTTC.

The chain has TRBV25-1 and TRBJ1-6, with no clear D. The V gene's germline CDR1 is MGHDK and CDR2 SYGVNS. Between the trimmed V and J ends, which lost 4 bases and 7 bases, there was a span of 8 bases. The CDR3 contains 13 residues. The CDR3 coding sequence is TGTGCCAGCAGTGCCACGGGGAATTCACCCCTCCACTTT. Protein product: CASSATGNSPLHF.

This sequence joins TRBV5-6 and TRBJ1-1; the match to TRBD1 covers 7 bases. From germline, CDR1 is SGHDT and CDR2 YYEEEE. This CDR3 has 16 residues. Losses at the gene ends were 0 bases for V and 0 bases for J; bases not matched to a gene: 5. CDR3 in amino acids: CASSLGAGGMNTEAFF. The CDR3 coding sequence is TGTGCCAGCAGCTTGGGGGCAGGGGGTATGAACACTGAAGCTTTCTTT. The variable domain in full, completed from reference TRBV5-6 and TRBJ1-1, reads DAGVTQSPTHLIKTRGQQVTLRCSPKSGHDTVSWYQQALGQGPQFIFQYYEEEERQRGNFPDRFSGHQFPNYSSELNVNALLLGDSALYLCASSLGAGGMNTEAFFGQGTRLTVV.

The chain joins TRBV7-3 to TRBJ2-3; 15 nucleotides align to TRBD2. The CDR3 has 18 residues. CDR1 and CDR2 (germline): SGHTA, FQGTGA. V was pared by 1 base and J by 4 bases, with 6 bases of the junction left unmatched. CDR3 DNA: TGTGCCAGCAGCTTAAGAGGGACTAGCGGGGGGTTAGCAGATACGCAGTATTTT. Translated, it gives CASSLRGTSGGLADTQYF.

Only one count was recorded for this clone. The chain joins TRBV7-2 to TRBJ2-3; the match to TRBD2 covers 11 bases. The V segment lost 5 bases and the J segment 2 bases; nucleotides outside the gene matches: 6. The CDR3 covers 16 residues. CDR1 is SGHTA and CDR2 is FQGNSA in the germline V gene. The CDR3 nucleotides are TGTGCCAGCAGCATAATTAGCGGGGGGGCCACAGATACGCAGTATTTT. Translation: CASSIISGGATDTQYF.

This clone counts as medium-sized (0.01 to 0.1%). The chain links TRBV4-2 to TRBJ2-1; TRBD2 matches 10 bases. The CDR3 loop spans 16 amino acids. Germline trimming cut 4 bases from V and 6 bases from J; bases unmatched to any gene: 9. Germline V gene data show CDR1 as LGHNA and CDR2 as YNFKEQ. This CDR3 reads CASSPENSGGTNEQFF. The CDR3 DNA reads TGTGCCAGCAGCCCGGAAAATAGCGGGGGGACCAATGAGCAGTTCTTC.

The chain links TRBV4-2 to TRBJ1-1; unclear D gene. The V end lost 0 bases, the J end lost 1 base, and 12 bases lay between the germline ends. Germline V gene data show CDR1 as LGHNA and CDR2 as YNFKEQ. CDR3 length equals 16 residues. CDR3 residues: CASSQDGRGSNTEAFF. The DNA for the CDR3 is TGTGCCAGCAGCCAAGATGGGCGGGGATCGAACACTGAAGCTTTCTTT.

J is TRBJ2-1 and V is TRBV4-3; D perhaps matches TRBD2 (7 bases). V was shortened by 1 base and J by 6 bases, with 13 bases between the two germline ends. CDR1 LGHNA and CDR2 YSLEER come from the germline V gene. The CDR3 consists of 15 residues. The CDR3 bases are TGCGCCAGCAGCCAAGGTGGGGGGGCCACCAATGAGCAGTTCTTC. It specifies CASSQGGGATNEQFF.

The chain uses TRBV4-1 and TRBJ1-1; no clear D gene. V dropped 0 bases and J dropped 0 bases, with 14 bases sitting between them. CDR1 and CDR2 (germline): MGHRA, YSYEKL. The CDR3 is made up of 17 amino acids. The CDR3 DNA reads as TGCGCCAGCAGCCAAGAAGGAGGACTCCTATTGAACACTGAAGCTTTCTTT. This sequence encodes CASSQEGGLLLNTEAFF.

CDR3: CASSLGQGSETQYF. CDR3 coding DNA: TGTGCCAGCAGCTTAGGACAGGGGTCAGAGACCCAGTACTTC. The chain has TRBV5-4 and TRBJ2-5; 9 bases align to TRBD1. This CDR3 comprises 14 residues. CDR1 is SGHNT and CDR2 is YYREEE in the germline V gene (reference sequence). Trimming cost V 2 bases and J 4 bases; bases outside gene matches: 3. Full variable domain (outside the CDR3, taken from reference TRBV5-4 and TRBJ2-5): ETGVTQSPTHLIKTRGQQVTLRCSSQSGHNTVSWYQQALGQGPQFIFQYYREEENGRGNFPPRFSGLQFPNYSSELNVNALELDDSALYLCASSLGQGSETQYFGPGTRLLVL.

This chain connects TRBV6-1 to TRBJ2-6; D remains unclear. This CDR3 has 13 amino acids. Germline V gives CDR1 MNHNS, CDR2 SASEGT. The V gene lost 8 bases and the J gene lost 3 bases, with 8 bases spanning the gap. The CDR3 region has the DNA TGTGCCAGCGAGGTGGGTGGGGCCAACGTCCTGACTTTC. It is translated as CASEVGGANVLTF.

As to this clone: An end of the junction does not agree with germline; a read error may underlie this. The chain uses TRBV28 and TRBJ1-6; D remains ambiguous. This CDR3 is built from 14 residues. The germline gives CDR1 MDHEN, CDR2 SYDVKM. CDR3 DNA: TGTGTCAGCAGTTTAGTTGGCGGTTATTCACCCCTCCACTTT. It is translated as CVSSLVGGYSPLHF. Supplemented by reference TRBV28 and TRBJ1-6, the full variable domain reads DVKVTQSSRYLVKRTGEKVFLECVQDMDHENMFWYRQDPGLGLRLIYFSYDVKMKEKGDIPEGYSVSREKKERFSLILESASTNQTSMYLCVSSLVGGYSPLHFGNGTRLTVT.

This clone was seen just once. The same CDR3 is also encoded by other DNA sequences in this sample. The V gene is TRBV7-3, the J gene TRBJ1-1, with a weak D call TRBD1 (5 bases). Germline values: CDR1 SGHTA, CDR2 FQGTGA. Trimming pared 2 bases from V and 5 bases from J, leaving 12 bases between. The CDR3 runs 14 residues. The CDR3, as DNA: TGTGCCAGCAGCTTACTCGGGGGAGGGACTGAAGCTTTCTTT. As protein: CASSLLGGGTEAFF.